This T cell receptor (beta chain) derives from a study of T cells after posttransplantation cyclophosphamide. Here immunoSEQ multiplex PCR was the method, and the copy in TCRdb shows in-frame clones only, minus some. Counted here are about 52,000 clones, roughly 92% occurring once; the ten biggest clones make up around 2.8%. The CDR3 is 14 residues long. Germline values: CDR1 SGHRS, CDR2 YFSETQ. Trimming left V 4 bases short and J 10 bases short, with 17 bases between. General study results and limits: Later post-transplant blood repertoires were often dominated by donor CD8+ memory clones. TRB overlap between skin or GI tissue T cells and blood was limited.

Of note for this clone: Its antigen is not known.

The chain joins TRBV5-1 to TRBJ1-4; no reliable D call. This receptor was obtained from a woman aged 25 to 39 in good health and a related stem cell transplant donor. The specimen was PBMCs. This chain's CDR3 is CASSNTTGARKLFF. CDR3 nucleotide sequence: TGCGCCAGCAGCAACACAACTGGAGCCCGAAAACTGTTTTTT.